The present T cell receptor (beta chain) was sequenced within a study of vaccination and CD4 T cells after COVID-19. On this clonotype: Its antigen remains unidentified.

An Oncomine TCR Beta short-read assay was used to sequence the DNA from cultured CD4+ T cells. In TCRdb, the PCR reads were re-called with MiXCR into one record per CDR3 protein. The sample consists of under 7,500 distinct CDR3 sequences, 68% of them appearing once. Specified treatment: roughly 11-day PBMC culture with coronavirus spike peptide pools or control peptides (ViraFEST assay). The V gene lost 2 bases and the J gene lost 4 bases, with 11 bases spanning the gap. CDR3 size: 14 residues. Germline V gene data show CDR1 as MNHEY and CDR2 as SVGAGI. The source is a human donor who had recovered from COVID-19. The chain uses TRBV6-5 and TRBJ1-2; no firm D call. The material sequenced was CD4+ T cells from blood, cultured in vitro. CDR3 bases: TGTGCCAGCAGTTACCTTCTCTTTCCCTATGGCTACACCTTC. This encodes CASSYLLFPYGYTF.